The TCR beta chain under discussion was sequenced for a study of cytomegalovirus exposure and HLA in healthy donors. Study-wide results and caveats: In vitro data verified a few CMV-associated chains as specific for CMV antigens.

TCRdb's table, derived via immunoSEQ multiplex PCR, lists solely in-frame clones and lacks some. This table holds more than 200,000 clones, over 75% found once. The CDR3 has 16 amino acids. The germline V gene encodes CDR1 SGHRS and CDR2 YFSETQ. V lost 4 bases to trimming and J lost 0 bases, with 13 bases between them. For this clone: The antigen is undetermined.

The sample taken for sequencing was PBMCs. The chain employs TRBV5-1 and TRBJ2-2; no reliable D call. The clonotype comes from a young man in good health and CMV-seropositive. CDR3 nucleotides: TGCGCCAGCAGCCTCCGACGGAATTCGAACACCGGGGAGCTGTTTTTT. This gives the protein CASSLRRNSNTGELFF.